This T cell receptor (beta chain) was found in a study of blood T cell repertoires in COVID-19. Study overall: The study drew acute and convalescent COVID-19 samples from the United States, Italy and Spain. PBMCs, B-cell-depleted T cells, or T cells were the source of the cDNA or gDNA that made up the material.

Per the original data handling: The authors estimated nucleated cell counts from reference gene primer amplification. Here immunoSEQ multiplex PCR was the method, and the copy in TCRdb shows in-frame clones only, minus some. That table supplies the V and J calls and clone size; D and trimming were determined from the DNA. The sample lists roughly 50,000 clones, roughly 90% occurring once. The J segment lost 5 bases and the V segment lost 2 bases, leaving 10 bases of the junction unmatched. CDR1 is SGHRS, CDR2 YFSETQ, per germline. The CDR3 is 16 amino acids. This TCR was sampled from a man between 45 and 60 years old with acute or convalescent COVID-19. The chain is built from TRBV5-1 and TRBJ2-7; 10 bases are shared with TRBD1. What was sequenced was peripheral blood. The CDR3 loop reads CASSLPRQGARDEQYF. The CDR3, as DNA: TGCGCCAGCAGCTTACCTCGACAGGGGGCGAGGGACGAGCAGTACTTC.